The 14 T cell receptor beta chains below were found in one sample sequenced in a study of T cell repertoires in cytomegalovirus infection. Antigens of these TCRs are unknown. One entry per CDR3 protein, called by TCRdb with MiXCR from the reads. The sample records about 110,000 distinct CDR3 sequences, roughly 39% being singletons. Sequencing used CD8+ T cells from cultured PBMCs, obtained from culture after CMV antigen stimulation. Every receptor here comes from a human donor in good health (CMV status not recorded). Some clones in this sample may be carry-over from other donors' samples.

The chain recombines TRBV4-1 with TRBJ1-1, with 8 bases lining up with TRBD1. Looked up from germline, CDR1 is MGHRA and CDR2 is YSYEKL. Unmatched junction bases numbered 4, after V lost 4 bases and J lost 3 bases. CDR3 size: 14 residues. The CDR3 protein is CASSPLQGDTEAFF. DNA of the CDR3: TGCGCCAGCAGCCCTTTACAGGGGGACACTGAAGCTTTCTTT.

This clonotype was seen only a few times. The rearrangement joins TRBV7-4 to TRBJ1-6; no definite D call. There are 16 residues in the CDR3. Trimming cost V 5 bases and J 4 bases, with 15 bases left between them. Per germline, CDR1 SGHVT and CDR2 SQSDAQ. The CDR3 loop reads CASSPRGGQYNSPLHF. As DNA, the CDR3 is TGTGCCAGCAGCCCACGGGGAGGGCAATATAATTCACCCCTCCACTTT.

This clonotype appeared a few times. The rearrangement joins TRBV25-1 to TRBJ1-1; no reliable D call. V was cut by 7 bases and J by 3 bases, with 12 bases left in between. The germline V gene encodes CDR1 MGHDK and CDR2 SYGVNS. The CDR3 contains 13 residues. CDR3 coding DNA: TGTGCCAGCAAGGAGGCGTCCTACACTGAAGCTTTCTTT. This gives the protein CASKEASYTEAFF.

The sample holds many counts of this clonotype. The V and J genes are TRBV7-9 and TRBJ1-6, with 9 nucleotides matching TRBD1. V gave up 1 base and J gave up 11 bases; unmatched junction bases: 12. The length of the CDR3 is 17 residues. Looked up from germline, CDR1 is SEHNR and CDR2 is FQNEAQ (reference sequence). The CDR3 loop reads CASSLVAGTGIPTPLHF. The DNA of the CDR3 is TGTGCCAGCAGCTTAGTAGCCGGGACAGGGATACCGACACCCCTCCACTTT.

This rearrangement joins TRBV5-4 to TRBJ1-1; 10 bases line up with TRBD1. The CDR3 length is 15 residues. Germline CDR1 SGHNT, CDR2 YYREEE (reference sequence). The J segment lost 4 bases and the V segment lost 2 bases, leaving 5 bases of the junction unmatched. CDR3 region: CASSFETGGVTEAFF. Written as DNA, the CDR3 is TGTGCCAGCAGCTTTGAGACAGGGGGCGTCACTGAAGCTTTCTTT.

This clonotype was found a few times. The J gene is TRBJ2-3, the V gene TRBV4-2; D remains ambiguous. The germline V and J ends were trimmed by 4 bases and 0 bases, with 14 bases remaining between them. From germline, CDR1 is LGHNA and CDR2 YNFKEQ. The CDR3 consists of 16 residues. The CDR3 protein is CASSPSVSASTDTQYF. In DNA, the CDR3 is TGTGCCAGCAGCCCCTCGGTGAGCGCTAGCACAGATACGCAGTATTTT.

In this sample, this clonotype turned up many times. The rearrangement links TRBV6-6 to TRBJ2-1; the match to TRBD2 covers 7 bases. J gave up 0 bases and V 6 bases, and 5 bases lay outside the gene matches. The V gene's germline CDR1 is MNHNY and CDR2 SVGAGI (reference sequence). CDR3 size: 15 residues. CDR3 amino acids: CASSIGTTSYNEQFF. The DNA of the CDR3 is TGTGCCAGCAGCATCGGGACTACCTCCTACAATGAGCAGTTCTTC.

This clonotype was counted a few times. The CDR3 spells CASSPPGDGYTIYF. The DNA for the CDR3 is TGTGCCAGCAGTCCCCCGGGGGATGGGTACACCATATATTTT. The chain employs TRBV7-2 and TRBJ1-3; weak D call: TRBD1 (5 bases). Germline CDR1 SGHTA, CDR2 FQGNSA. V lost 6 bases and J lost 8, with 17 bases in between. The CDR3 totals 14 residues.

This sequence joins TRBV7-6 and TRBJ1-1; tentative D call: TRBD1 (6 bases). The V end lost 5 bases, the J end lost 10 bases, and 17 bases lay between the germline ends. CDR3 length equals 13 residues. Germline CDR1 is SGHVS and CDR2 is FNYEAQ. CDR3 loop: CASSLTPGAGAFF. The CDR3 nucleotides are TGTGCCAGCAGCCTCACACCGGGGGCGGGAGCTTTCTTT.

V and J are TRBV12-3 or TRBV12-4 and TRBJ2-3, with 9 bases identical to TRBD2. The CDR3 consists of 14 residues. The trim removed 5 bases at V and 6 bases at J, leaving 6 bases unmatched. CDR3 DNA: TGTGCCAGCAGTCAGGGACTAGCAGGCGATACGCAGTATTTT. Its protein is CASSQGLAGDTQYF.

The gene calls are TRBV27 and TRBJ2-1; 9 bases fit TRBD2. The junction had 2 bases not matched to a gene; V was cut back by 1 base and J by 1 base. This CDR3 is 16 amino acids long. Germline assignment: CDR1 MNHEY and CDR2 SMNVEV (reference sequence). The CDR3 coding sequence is TGTGCCAGCAGTTTATTAAGCGGGGGGTCCTACAATGAGCAGTTCTTC. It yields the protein CASSLLSGGSYNEQFF.

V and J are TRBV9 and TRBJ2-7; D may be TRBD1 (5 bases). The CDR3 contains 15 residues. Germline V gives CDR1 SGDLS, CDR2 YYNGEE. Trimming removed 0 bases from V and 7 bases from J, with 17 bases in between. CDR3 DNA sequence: TGTGCCAGCAGCGTAGCAGGGTCGGATAAGGTTGAGCAGTACTTC. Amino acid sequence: CASSVAGSDKVEQYF.

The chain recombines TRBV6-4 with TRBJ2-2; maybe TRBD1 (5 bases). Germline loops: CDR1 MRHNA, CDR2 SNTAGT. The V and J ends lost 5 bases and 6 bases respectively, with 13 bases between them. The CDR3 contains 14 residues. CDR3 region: CASSIGSGSGELFF. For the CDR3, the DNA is TGTGCCAGCAGTATCGGCTCAGGGTCCGGGGAGCTGTTTTTT.

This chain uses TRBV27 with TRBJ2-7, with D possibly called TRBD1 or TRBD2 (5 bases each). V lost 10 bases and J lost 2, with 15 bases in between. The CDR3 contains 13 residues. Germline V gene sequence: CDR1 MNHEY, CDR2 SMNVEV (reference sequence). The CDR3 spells CAIKGTGPYEQYF. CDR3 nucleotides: TGTGCCATCAAAGGGACGGGGCCCTACGAGCAGTACTTC.